This T cell receptor beta chain originates from a study of memory CD4+ T cells and cytomegalovirus serostatus. Single viable CD3+CD4+CD8-CD45RO+ cells were sorted as the memory CD4+ T cells. Sequencing was performed with immunoSEQ multiplex PCR; in TCRdb, only in-frame clones are kept and a portion is missing. The data contain some 46,000 clones, about 79% of them singletons. Trimming left V 1 base short and J 4 bases short, with 10 bases between. The V gene's germline CDR1 is SGHTA and CDR2 FQGNSA. The CDR3 has 14 amino acids. The chain employs TRBV7-2 and TRBJ2-5; the D is unclear. This sequence was found in an adult in good health and CMV-seronegative. The specimen was memory CD4+ T cells from blood. The CDR3 loop reads CASSLVANRETQYF. In DNA, the CDR3 is TGTGCCAGCAGCTTAGTGGCCAACCGAGAGACCCAGTACTTC.